Listed below are T cell receptor beta chains from one sample, sequenced in a study of T cell responses to AZD1222 COVID-19 vaccine. Only in-frame clones appear in the TCRdb table, and some are missing; sequencing was by immunoSEQ multiplex PCR. The table includes over 100,000 clones, around 90% detected once. Here the sequenced sample was peripheral blood, taken on day 0 of AZD1222 vaccination. Receptor source: an adult in good health. Both conserved end residues are part of each CDR3. The order of the fields is clone size, V gene, J gene, CDR3 length, D gene, CDR3 DNA, CDR3 protein. The D gene is left open where the match is weak. Not all rows give a size; the values are once, few, many and, for expanded clones, a class.

clone size: NA
V gene: TRBV4-2
J gene: TRBJ2-1
CDR3 length: 17
D gene: NA
CDR3 DNA: TGTGCCAGCAGCCAATCACGGTGGAGTAGAAGTTACAATGAGCAGTTCTTC
CDR3 protein: CASSQSRWSRSYNEQFF

clone size: NA
V gene: TRBV19
J gene: TRBJ1-5
CDR3 length: 15
D gene: TRBD1
CDR3 DNA: TGTGCCAGTAGTCCGAAGGGGGCAGGTTATCAGCCCCAGCATTTT
CDR3 protein: CASSPKGAGYQPQHF

clone size: NA
V gene: TRBV28
J gene: TRBJ2-7
CDR3 length: 14
D gene: TRBD1
CDR3 DNA: TGTGCCAGCAGTTTCGTGGTGACAGGGTACGAGCAGTACTTC
CDR3 protein: CASSFVVTGYEQYF

clone size: NA
V gene: TRBV27
J gene: TRBJ2-1
CDR3 length: 16
D gene: TRBD1
CDR3 DNA: TGTGCCAGCAGCCAAGGACAGGGGGTAAAGTACAATGAGCAGTTCTTC
CDR3 protein: CASSQGQGVKYNEQFF

clone size: NA
V gene: TRBV4-3
J gene: TRBJ2-7
CDR3 length: 16
D gene: NA
CDR3 DNA: TGCGCCAGCAGCCAAGATGGCCGGGGCGGACTCTACGAGCAGTACTTC
CDR3 protein: CASSQDGRGGLYEQYF

clone size: NA
V gene: TRBV2
J gene: TRBJ2-1
CDR3 length: 13
D gene: TRBD1
CDR3 DNA: TGTGCCAGCCCCCGGGACAGGGCCGGTGAGCAGTTCTTC
CDR3 protein: CASPRDRAGEQFF

clone size: NA
V gene: TRBV27
J gene: TRBJ2-1
CDR3 length: 17
D gene: TRBD1
CDR3 DNA: TGTGCCAGCAGTTTATGGACCGGGACAGGGGTTAGTGATGAGCAGTTCTTC
CDR3 protein: CASSLWTGTGVSDEQFF

clone size: NA
V gene: TRBV12-3/TRBV12-4
J gene: TRBJ1-1
CDR3 length: 11
D gene: NA
CDR3 DNA: TGTGCCAGCAGTTTAAACAGTGAAGCTTTCTTT
CDR3 protein: CASSLNSEAFF

clone size: NA
V gene: TRBV4-1
J gene: TRBJ1-2
CDR3 length: 15
D gene: TRBD1
CDR3 DNA: TGCGCCAGCAGCCAAGCCGGGACAGGGGTCGGTGGCTACACCTTC
CDR3 protein: CASSQAGTGVGGYTF

clone size: NA
V gene: TRBV28
J gene: TRBJ2-3
CDR3 length: 13
D gene: NA
CDR3 DNA: TGTGCCAGCAGTCCCAATCTAGCAGATACGCAGTATTTT
CDR3 protein: CASSPNLADTQYF

clone size: NA
V gene: TRBV6-5
J gene: TRBJ1-6
CDR3 length: 16
D gene: NA
CDR3 DNA: TGTGCCAGCAGTTACTCGACGATGGCAAATAATTCACCCCTCCACTTT
CDR3 protein: CASSYSTMANNSPLHF

clone size: NA
V gene: TRBV30
J gene: TRBJ2-7
CDR3 length: 13
D gene: NA
CDR3 DNA: TGTGCCTGGAGAAGATCCGGGGCCTACGAGCAGTACTTC
CDR3 protein: CAWRRSGAYEQYF

clone size: NA
V gene: TRBV12-3/TRBV12-4
J gene: TRBJ1-6
CDR3 length: 13
D gene: NA
CDR3 DNA: TGTGCCAGCAGTTTGGGGGCAGTACCACCCCTCCACTTT
CDR3 protein: CASSLGAVPPLHF

clone size: NA
V gene: TRBV2
J gene: TRBJ2-7
CDR3 length: 12
D gene: TRBD1
CDR3 DNA: TGTGCCAGCAGGGACAGGCCCTACGAGCAGTACTTC
CDR3 protein: CASRDRPYEQYF

clone size: once
V gene: TRBV4-3
J gene: TRBJ1-2
CDR3 length: 18
D gene: NA
CDR3 DNA: TGCGCCAGCAGCCAAGAGGGGGGACGCAGGGTAACGAACTATGGCTACACCTTC
CDR3 protein: CASSQEGGRRVTNYGYTF

clone size: NA
V gene: TRBV6-5
J gene: TRBJ2-3
CDR3 length: 13
D gene: NA
CDR3 DNA: TGTGCCAGCAGGGCCGGGACATCAGATACGCAGTATTTT
CDR3 protein: CASRAGTSDTQYF

clone size: NA
V gene: TRBV11-2
J gene: TRBJ1-2
CDR3 length: 19
D gene: NA
CDR3 DNA: TGTGCCAGCAGCTTGAAGACGGGCAGCTATGAAGAGTTTAACTATGGCTACACCTTC
CDR3 protein: CASSLKTGSYEEFNYGYTF

clone size: NA
V gene: TRBV6-5
J gene: TRBJ1-5
CDR3 length: 14
D gene: NA
CDR3 DNA: TGTGCCAGCAGTTACTCGGGCAGCGATCAGCCCCAGCATTTT
CDR3 protein: CASSYSGSDQPQHF

clone size: NA
V gene: TRBV9
J gene: TRBJ2-2
CDR3 length: 16
D gene: TRBD2
CDR3 DNA: TGTGCCAGCAGCGTAGTCCAGTCCGGGGGGACCGGGGAGCTGTTTTTT
CDR3 protein: CASSVVQSGGTGELFF

clone size: NA
V gene: TRBV11-2
J gene: TRBJ1-1
CDR3 length: 14
D gene: TRBD1
CDR3 DNA: TGTGCCAGCAGCCTGGACAGGGGGCAGACTGAAGCTTTCTTT
CDR3 protein: CASSLDRGQTEAFF

clone size: NA
V gene: TRBV7-2
J gene: TRBJ2-7
CDR3 length: 18
D gene: TRBD2
CDR3 DNA: TGTGCCAGCTCCAGGGGGGCTAGCGGGGGCTCACTGTCCTACGAGCAGTACTTC
CDR3 protein: CASSRGASGGSLSYEQYF

clone size: NA
V gene: TRBV3-1/TRBV3-2
J gene: TRBJ1-2
CDR3 length: 13
D gene: NA
CDR3 DNA: TGTGCCAGCAGCCAAGATAGAGGGAGCCGCTACACCTTC
CDR3 protein: CASSQDRGSRYTF

clone size: NA
V gene: TRBV27
J gene: TRBJ2-7
CDR3 length: 18
D gene: TRBD2
CDR3 DNA: TGTGCCAGCAGTTTCCGACCCCCCTGGGAGGGATCCTCCTACGAGCAGTACTTC
CDR3 protein: CASSFRPPWEGSSYEQYF

clone size: NA
V gene: TRBV7-2
J gene: TRBJ1-5
CDR3 length: 14
D gene: NA
CDR3 DNA: TGTGCCAGCAGGCCCACAGGGATCGGACAGCCCCAGCATTTT
CDR3 protein: CASRPTGIGQPQHF

clone size: NA
V gene: TRBV7-6
J gene: TRBJ2-1
CDR3 length: 13
D gene: NA
CDR3 DNA: TGTGCCAGCAGACCCGACACTTACAATGAGCAGTTCTTC
CDR3 protein: CASRPDTYNEQFF

clone size: NA
V gene: TRBV7-9
J gene: TRBJ1-2
CDR3 length: 13
D gene: TRBD1
CDR3 DNA: TGTGCCAGCAGCGTCCGACAGGGGGATGGCTACACCTTC
CDR3 protein: CASSVRQGDGYTF

clone size: NA
V gene: TRBV27
J gene: TRBJ1-2
CDR3 length: 14
D gene: NA
CDR3 DNA: TGTGCCAGCAGTTTTCAGGGGAGTAGCTATGGCTACACCTTC
CDR3 protein: CASSFQGSSYGYTF

clone size: NA
V gene: TRBV6-1
J gene: TRBJ2-3
CDR3 length: 15
D gene: NA
CDR3 DNA: TGTGCCAGCAGTGAGGGATGGGTAGCCTTAGATACGCAGTATTTT
CDR3 protein: CASSEGWVALDTQYF

clone size: NA
V gene: TRBV11-3
J gene: TRBJ1-1
CDR3 length: 14
D gene: NA
CDR3 DNA: TGTGCCAGCAGCTTAGGTCGGGAGAACACTGAAGCTTTCTTT
CDR3 protein: CASSLGRENTEAFF